This TCR beta chain derives from a study of cytomegalovirus exposure and HLA in healthy donors. Findings and caveats of the study: Some V segments (TRBV6-2 and TRBV6-3 among them) were excluded as indistinguishable. Associated with cytomegalovirus, according to the listing, were approximately 160 TCR beta chains. In a later analysis, at a false discovery rate of 0.05, 17,000 or so TCR beta sequences were associated with HLA alleles. According to an earlier analysis, most TCR beta V segments yielded productive rearrangements about 87% or about 30% of the time.

The V and J ends lost 4 bases and 4 bases, in that order; junction bases with no gene match: 11. The CDR3 is made up of 16 amino acids. Looked up from germline, CDR1 is SGDLS and CDR2 is YYNGEE. This clone was seen more than once but under ten times. Its cognate antigen is unknown. Use of 60 Vbeta and 13 Jbeta primers characterized the PCR. Clones were read by immunoSEQ multiplex PCR, and TCRdb kept only the in-frame ones, dropping some. The sample consists of about 190,000 clones, 75% to 85% of them appearing once. V is TRBV9 and J is TRBJ2-5; 9 bases are a match to TRBD1. Sequenced sample: PBMCs. The receptor was isolated from a boy younger than 18 in good health and CMV-seronegative. CDR3: CASSISTGGTAETQYF. The CDR3 region has the DNA TGTGCCAGCAGCATCTCGACAGGGGGAACGGCAGAGACCCAGTACTTC.